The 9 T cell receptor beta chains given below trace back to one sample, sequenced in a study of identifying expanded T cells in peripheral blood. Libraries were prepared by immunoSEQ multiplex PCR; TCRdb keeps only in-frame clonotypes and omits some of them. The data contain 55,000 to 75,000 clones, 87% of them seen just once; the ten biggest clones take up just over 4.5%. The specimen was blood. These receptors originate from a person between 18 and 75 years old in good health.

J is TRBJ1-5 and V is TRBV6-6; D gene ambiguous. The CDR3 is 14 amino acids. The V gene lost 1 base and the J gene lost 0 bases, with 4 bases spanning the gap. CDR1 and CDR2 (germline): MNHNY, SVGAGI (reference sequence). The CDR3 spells CASSYFGSNQPQHF. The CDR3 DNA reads TGTGCCAGCAGTTACTTCGGTAGCAATCAGCCCCAGCATTTT.

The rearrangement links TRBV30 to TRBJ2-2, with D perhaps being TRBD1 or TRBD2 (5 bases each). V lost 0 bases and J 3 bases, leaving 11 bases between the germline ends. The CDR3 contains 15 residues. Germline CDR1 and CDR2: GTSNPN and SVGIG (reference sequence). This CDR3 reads CAWSVEGSDTGELFF. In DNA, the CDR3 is TGTGCCTGGAGTGTAGAGGGGAGTGACACCGGGGAGCTGTTTTTT.

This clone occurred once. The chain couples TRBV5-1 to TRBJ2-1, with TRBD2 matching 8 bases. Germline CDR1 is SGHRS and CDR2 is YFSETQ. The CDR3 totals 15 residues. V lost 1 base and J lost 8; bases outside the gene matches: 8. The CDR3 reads CASSLLSGGQDEQFF. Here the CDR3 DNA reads TGCGCCAGCAGCTTGTTGAGCGGGGGTCAAGATGAGCAGTTCTTC. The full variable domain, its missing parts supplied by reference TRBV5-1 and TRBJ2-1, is KAGVTQTPRYLIKTRGQQVTLSCSPISGHRSVSWYQQTPGQGLQFLFEYFSETQRNKGNFPGRFSGRQFSNSRSEMNVSTLELGDSALYLCASSLLSGGQDEQFFGPGTRLTVL.

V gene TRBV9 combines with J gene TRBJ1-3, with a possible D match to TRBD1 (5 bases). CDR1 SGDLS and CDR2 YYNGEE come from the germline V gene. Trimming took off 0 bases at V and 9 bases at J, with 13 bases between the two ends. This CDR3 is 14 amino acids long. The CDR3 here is CASSVGWARGTIYF. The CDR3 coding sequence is TGTGCCAGCAGCGTAGGGTGGGCGAGGGGCACCATATATTTT.

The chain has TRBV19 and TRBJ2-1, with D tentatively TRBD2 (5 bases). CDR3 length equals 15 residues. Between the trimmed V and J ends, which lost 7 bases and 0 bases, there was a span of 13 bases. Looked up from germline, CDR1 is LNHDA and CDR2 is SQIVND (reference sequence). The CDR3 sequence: CASTTGWSSYNEQFF. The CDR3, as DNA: TGTGCCAGTACTACGGGGTGGAGCTCCTACAATGAGCAGTTCTTC.

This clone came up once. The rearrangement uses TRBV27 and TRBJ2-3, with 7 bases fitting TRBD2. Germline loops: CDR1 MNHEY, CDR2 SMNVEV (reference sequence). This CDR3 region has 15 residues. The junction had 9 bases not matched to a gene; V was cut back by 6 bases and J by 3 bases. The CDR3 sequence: CASRGVGEGTDTQYF. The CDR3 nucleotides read TGTGCCAGCAGGGGCGTGGGGGAGGGGACAGATACGCAGTATTTT.

This CDR3 is CASSFGGALGNTIYF. The CDR3, as DNA: TGTGCCAGCAGCTTTGGGGGGGCGTTGGGTAACACCATATATTTT. The V gene is TRBV7-9, the J gene TRBJ1-3; possibly TRBD1 for D (6 bases). Looked up from germline, CDR1 is SEHNR and CDR2 is FQNEAQ (reference sequence). V was shortened by 3 bases and J by 7 bases, with 16 bases between the two germline ends. The CDR3 runs to 15 residues.

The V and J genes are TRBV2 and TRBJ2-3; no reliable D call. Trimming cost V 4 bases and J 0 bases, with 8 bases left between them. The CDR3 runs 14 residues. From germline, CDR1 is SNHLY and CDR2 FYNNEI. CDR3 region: CASSVTTSTDTQYF. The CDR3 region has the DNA TGTGCCAGCAGTGTGACGACTAGCACAGATACGCAGTATTTT.

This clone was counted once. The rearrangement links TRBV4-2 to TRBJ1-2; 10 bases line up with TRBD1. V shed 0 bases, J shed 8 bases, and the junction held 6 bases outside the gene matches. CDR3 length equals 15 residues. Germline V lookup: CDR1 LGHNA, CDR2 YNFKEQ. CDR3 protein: CASSQDTGTGEGYTF. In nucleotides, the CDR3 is TGTGCCAGCAGCCAAGATACCGGGACAGGGGAAGGCTACACCTTC.